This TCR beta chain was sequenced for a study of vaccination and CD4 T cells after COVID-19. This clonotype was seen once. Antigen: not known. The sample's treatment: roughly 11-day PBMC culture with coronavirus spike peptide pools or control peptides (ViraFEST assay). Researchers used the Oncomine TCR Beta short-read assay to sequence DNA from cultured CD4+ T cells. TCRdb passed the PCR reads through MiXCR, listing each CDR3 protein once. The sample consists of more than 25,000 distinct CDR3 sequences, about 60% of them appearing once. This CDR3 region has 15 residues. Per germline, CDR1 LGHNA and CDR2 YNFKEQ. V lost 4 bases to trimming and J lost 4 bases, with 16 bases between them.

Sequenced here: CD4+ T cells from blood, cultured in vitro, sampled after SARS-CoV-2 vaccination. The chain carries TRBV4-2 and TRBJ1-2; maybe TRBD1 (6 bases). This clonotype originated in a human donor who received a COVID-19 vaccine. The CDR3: CASSPTQGLRYGYTF. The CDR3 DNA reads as TGTGCCAGCAGCCCCACGCAGGGGTTACGCTATGGCTACACCTTC.